The T cell receptor (beta chain) under discussion was sequenced for a study of identical twins. Trimming removed 3 bases from V and 0 bases from J; junction bases left unmatched: 5. The CDR3 sequence is 15 residues long. Germline V gene data show CDR1 as SQVTM and CDR2 as ANQGSEA. A remark on this clonotype: Its cognate antigen is unknown.

Study results and limitations: Memory repertoires lacked the insertion deficit that abundant cord blood beta clonotypes showed. Alpha sequences that were out-of-frame and twin-shared showed an excess of low generation probability.

Using its own MiXCR run on the 5' RACE reads, TCRdb lists one record per CDR3 protein. This table has around 1.7 million distinct CDR3 sequences, roughly 35% appearing once. The sequenced sample was cord blood. J is TRBJ2-7 and V is TRBV29-1, with TRBD1 matching 10 bases. This clonotype was sampled from a newborn girl in good health. The DNA for the CDR3 is TGCAGCGTTGAGAAAGGGACAGGGGTCTCCTACGAGCAGTACTTC. Its translation: CSVEKGTGVSYEQYF.